The 27 T cell receptor beta chains reported below all come from one sample, sequenced in a study of OX40 agonist ivuxolimab in advanced cancers. Clones were read by immunoSEQ multiplex PCR, and TCRdb kept only the in-frame ones, dropping some. The table shows 98,000 or so clones, with 94% occurring only once. This sample comprised CD4+ or CD8+ T cells sorted from blood, obtained in a trial of the OX40 agonist ivuxolimab. Receptors were obtained from an adult with an advanced solid tumor such as melanoma, head and neck, liver or kidney cancer.

This clone showed up just a few times. The CDR3 spells CASSPTEGDGYTF. The CDR3 DNA sequence: TGTGCCAGCTCCCCCACAGAAGGGGATGGCTACACCTTC. The J gene is TRBJ1-2, the V gene TRBV18; possibly TRBD1 for D (5 bases). Germline CDR1 and CDR2: KGHSH and LQKENI. V was trimmed by 6 bases and J by 6 bases, leaving 14 bases between them. This CDR3 has 13 amino acids.

This clone has a handful of counts. This rearrangement joins TRBV19 to TRBJ1-1, with no clear D. Germline loops: CDR1 LNHDA, CDR2 SQIVND (reference sequence). V gave up 6 bases and J gave up 0 bases, with 11 bases separating them. CDR3 length: 14 amino acids. In nucleotides, the CDR3 is TGTGCCAGTAGCCCACAAGTAATGAACACTGAAGCTTTCTTT. Protein: CASSPQVMNTEAFF.

This chain links TRBV6-5 with TRBJ2-1; D unclear. The ends were cut back, 0 bases at V and 2 bases at J, with 8 bases in the middle. This CDR3 region has 15 residues. In germline, CDR1 is MNHEY, CDR2 SVGAGI. Written as DNA, the CDR3 is TGTGCCAGCAGTTACTCGCCCTCGACCTACAATGAGCAGTTCTTC. The encoded protein is CASSYSPSTYNEQFF.

The chain links TRBV13 to TRBJ1-2; 7 bases line up with TRBD1. The CDR3 length is 15 residues. Germline loops: CDR1 PRHDT, CDR2 FYEKMQ (reference sequence). Trimming at V came to 5 bases and at J to 3 bases, leaving 9 bases not matched to a gene. Written as DNA, the CDR3 is TGTGCCAGCAGCCCTAGGACAGGCGGGTACTATGGCTACACCTTC. Translating it yields CASSPRTGGYYGYTF.

The rearrangement uses TRBV15 and TRBJ1-5; D unclear. V dropped 4 bases and J dropped 3 bases, with 13 bases sitting between them. The V gene's germline CDR1 is LNHNV and CDR2 YYDKDF (reference sequence). There are 15 residues in the CDR3. The CDR3 DNA reads TGTGCCACCAGCATCAAACCGGGCCCCAATCAGCCCCAGCATTTT. Its protein is CATSIKPGPNQPQHF.

The count of this clone is one. The chain uses TRBV6-1 and TRBJ1-4; D is possibly TRBD1 (5 bases). The length of the CDR3 is 15 residues. CDR1 and CDR2 (germline): MNHNS, SASEGT. The V and J ends lost 6 bases and 0 bases respectively, with 11 bases between them. This CDR3 is CASRSNRPTNEKLFF. The CDR3 DNA follows: TGTGCCAGCAGATCGAACAGGCCAACTAATGAAAAACTGTTTTTT.

This chain links TRBV19 with TRBJ2-7, with 7 nucleotides matching TRBD2. This CDR3 is built from 15 residues. The junction had 13 bases not matched to a gene; V was cut back by 5 bases and J by 6 bases. Per the germline V gene, CDR1 is LNHDA and CDR2 is SQIVND (reference sequence). CDR3 in amino acids: CASSAVAGSFGEQYF. CDR3 nucleotide sequence: TGTGCCAGTAGTGCCGTAGCGGGTAGTTTCGGCGAGCAGTACTTC.

The rearrangement uses TRBV7-6 and TRBJ2-3; D tentatively reads TRBD1 or TRBD2 (5 bases each). The CDR3 sequence is 14 residues long. Germline CDR1 and CDR2: SGHVS and FNYEAQ. The V end lost 6 bases, the J end lost 2 bases, and 12 bases lay between the germline ends. The CDR3 loop reads CASRPGRDTDTQYF. DNA of the CDR3: TGTGCCAGCAGGCCGGGACGAGACACAGATACGCAGTATTTT.

This sequence joins TRBV7-2 and TRBJ2-5, with 9 positions matching TRBD1. V was clipped by 5 bases and J by 4 bases; unmatched bases: 2. Germline V gene data show CDR1 as SGHTA and CDR2 as FQGNSA. This CDR3 contains 13 residues. The CDR3 here is CASSPTGGETQYF. Written as DNA, the CDR3 is TGTGCCAGCAGCCCGACAGGGGGAGAGACCCAGTACTTC.

The rearrangement uses TRBV6-1 and TRBJ2-5; D is ambiguous. The V end lost 7 bases, the J end lost 4 bases, and 4 bases lay between the germline ends. CDR1 is MNHNS, CDR2 SASEGT, per germline. The CDR3 has 10 residues. CDR3 protein: CASIGETQYF. As DNA, the CDR3 is TGTGCCAGCATTGGAGAGACCCAGTACTTC.

With regard to this clone: The conserved phenylalanine or tryptophan is not found at the CDR3 terminus, so this likely reflects a read error. The DNA is left out, because the CDR3 cannot be placed on it with certainty; the CDR3 is given as TCRdb lists it. The CDR3 region is CASSLRKTLV. The V and J genes are TRBV7-2 and TRBJ1-6. Germline V gives CDR1 SGHTA, CDR2 FQGNSA. The CDR3 is 10 residues long, ends included.

This clone appeared a few times. The gene calls are TRBV18 and TRBJ1-5; a weak D match, TRBD1 (6 bases). The CDR3 consists of 15 residues. CDR1 and CDR2 (germline): KGHSH, LQKENI. Trimming shortened V by 2 bases and J by 10 bases, and 18 bases separated the two germline ends. CDR3 sequence: CASSPGGHTKSPQHF. The CDR3 coding sequence is TGTGCCAGCTCACCAGGGGGACATACGAAATCACCCCAGCATTTT.

This chain links TRBV19 with TRBJ2-1; TRBD2 matches at 10 bases. Trimming at V came to 7 bases and at J to 3 bases, leaving 12 bases not matched to a gene. The CDR3 spans 17 residues. Germline lookup yields CDR1 LNHDA and CDR2 SQIVND (reference sequence). The CDR3 DNA reads as TGTGCCAGTAAGGCACGAGGACTAGCGGAGCACTACAATGAGCAGTTCTTC. This encodes CASKARGLAEHYNEQFF.

V and J are TRBV6-6 and TRBJ1-1; TRBD1 matches 8 bases. V trimming: 7 bases; J trimming: 4 bases; junction bases outside the gene matches: 11. This CDR3 has 15 residues. Germline CDR1 and CDR2: MNHNY and SVGAGI (reference sequence). CDR3 nucleotide sequence: TGTGCCAGCACCTTCCTTACAGGGGGTGTCACTGAAGCTTTCTTT. Protein product: CASTFLTGGVTEAFF.

The chain links TRBV10-2 to TRBJ1-1; weak D call: TRBD1 (6 bases). The CDR3 has 13 residues. The V gene lost 8 bases and the J gene lost 5 bases, with 15 bases spanning the gap. The germline CDR1 and CDR2 sequences are WSHSY and SAAADI. CDR3 sequence (DNA): TGCGCCAGCGCAGGGGTCGTGGAGACTGAAGCTTTCTTT. Translated: CASAGVVETEAFF.

The chain couples TRBV12-5 to TRBJ1-1; 7 bases are a match to TRBD1. The CDR3 runs to 14 residues. With 4 bases clipped from V and 2 bases from J, the junction kept 4 bases outside the gene matches. Germline V gene lookup returns CDR1 LGHNT and CDR2 FRNRAP. The CDR3 DNA is TGTGCTAGTGGTTGGGGACAGTCAAACACTGAAGCTTTCTTT. It is translated as CASGWGQSNTEAFF. The full variable domain, completed using reference TRBV12-5 and TRBJ1-1, is DARVTQTPRHKVTEMGQEVTMRCQPILGHNTVFWYRQTMMQGLELLAYFRNRAPLDDSGMPKDRFSAEMPDATLATLKIQPSEPRDSAVYFCASGWGQSNTEAFFGQGTRLTVV.

This clone turned up a few times. This chain joins TRBV6-5 and TRBJ2-5, with TRBD2 matching 7 bases. Germline values: CDR1 MNHEY, CDR2 SVGAGI. The CDR3 totals 15 residues. Trimming took 6 bases from V and 5 from J; bases not matched to a gene: 12. The CDR3 region is CASSPRLAARETQYF. The CDR3 region has the DNA TGTGCCAGCAGCCCTCGTCTAGCGGCCCGGGAGACCCAGTACTTC.

A single count supports this clone. The junction shows a germline mismatch at one end, possibly a read error. The rearrangement links TRBV9 to TRBJ2-3; 8 bases map to TRBD2. Germline V CDR1 and CDR2: SGDLS, YYNGEE. There are 15 residues in the CDR3. In nucleotides, the CDR3 is TGTGCCAGCAGTGCTACTAGCGGACGCACAGATACGCGGTATTTT. Encoded protein: CASSATSGRTDTRYF.

The J gene is TRBJ1-2, the V gene TRBV18, with D unclear. Trimming shortened V by 2 bases and J by 6 bases, and 7 bases separated the two germline ends. The CDR3 runs 12 residues. From germline, CDR1 is KGHSH and CDR2 LQKENI. CDR3 amino acids: CASSPSGDGYTF. CDR3 bases: TGTGCCAGCTCACCATCCGGAGATGGCTACACCTTC.

The V and J genes are TRBV19 and TRBJ1-2; possibly TRBD1 for D (5 bases). CDR1 and CDR2 (germline): LNHDA, SQIVND (reference sequence). V gave up 0 bases and J gave up 6 bases, with 11 bases separating them. The CDR3 sequence is 14 residues long. The CDR3 region has the DNA TGTGCCAGTAGTATAGAATTAGGGGCTGATGGCTACACCTTC. This translates into CASSIELGADGYTF.

The V and J genes are TRBV18 and TRBJ1-6, with a weak D call TRBD1 (6 bases). CDR3 length: 15 amino acids. Trimming stripped 3 bases from V and 10 bases from J, with 16 bases between. Germline V gene lookup returns CDR1 KGHSH and CDR2 LQKENI. CDR3 residues: CASSPVGTSESPLHF. CDR3 in DNA: TGTGCCAGCTCACCCGTAGGGACATCAGAATCACCCCTCCACTTT.

The chain employs TRBV10-3 and TRBJ2-5; 16 bases match TRBD2. The V and J ends lost 3 bases and 3 bases, in that order; junction bases with no gene match: 10. The CDR3 is made up of 19 amino acids. Germline V gene data show CDR1 as ENHRY and CDR2 as SYGVKD. CDR3 sequence reads: CAISDPGTSGGVMEETQYF. The DNA for the CDR3 is TGTGCCATCAGTGACCCCGGGACTAGCGGGGGGGTAATGGAAGAGACCCAGTACTTC.

V is TRBV29-1 and J is TRBJ2-7, with D possibly matching TRBD1 (6 bases). Germline assignment: CDR1 SQVTM and CDR2 ANQGSEA. V was shortened by 5 bases and J by 4 bases, with 15 bases between the two germline ends. The CDR3 covers 13 residues. CDR3 DNA: TGCAGCGTTAGACAGGTCGCCGGGTACGAGCAGTACTTC. This encodes CSVRQVAGYEQYF.

The V and J genes are TRBV5-6 and TRBJ2-3, with TRBD1 matching over 11 bases. Trimming took 0 bases from V and 5 from J; bases not matched to a gene: 8. CDR1 and CDR2 (germline): SGHDT, YYEEEE. This CDR3 contains 17 residues. In DNA form, the CDR3 reads TGTGCCAGCAGCTTGGGCATTCGGACAGGGGGCGAAGATACGCAGTATTTT. It specifies CASSLGIRTGGEDTQYF.

The chain employs TRBV9 and TRBJ2-7; D is unclear. The CDR3 runs 14 residues. V lost 4 bases, J lost 0 bases, and 11 bases lay in between. Looked up from germline, CDR1 is SGDLS and CDR2 is YYNGEE. The DNA of the CDR3 is TGTGCCAGCAGCACCACACCTCTCTCCTACGAGCAGTACTTC. This encodes CASSTTPLSYEQYF.

This sequence joins TRBV9 and TRBJ2-4; D call uncertain. Between the trimmed V and J ends, which lost 7 bases and 2 bases, there was a span of 13 bases. Germline CDR1 is SGDLS and CDR2 is YYNGEE. The CDR3 is 14 amino acids. The CDR3 protein is CASAPGLTKNIQYF. The CDR3 DNA follows: TGTGCCAGCGCTCCTGGGCTAACCAAAAACATTCAGTACTTC.

The CDR3, as DNA: TGTGCCAGTAGTAGGGTGGAGAACTATGGCTACACCTTC. Protein product: CASSRVENYGYTF. The chain joins TRBV19 to TRBJ1-2; unclear D gene. V lost 4 bases, J lost 2 bases, and 8 bases lay in between. This CDR3 contains 13 residues. Looked up from germline, CDR1 is LNHDA and CDR2 is SQIVND (reference sequence).